These 4 T cell receptor beta chains originate from one sample sequenced in a study of tumor-infiltrating lymphocytes in primary liver carcinoma. Synthesis of TCR beta cDNA was carried out from 500 ng total RNA with a constant-region primer. Each TCR beta library was derived from three nested multiplex PCR rounds that employed slightly modified ARM-PCR. PCR rounds one and two used TRBV1-TRBV30 forward primers with a C-beta reverse primer for 10 cycles each. TCRdb passed the multiplex PCR reads through MiXCR, listing each CDR3 protein once. Of approximately 120,000 distinct CDR3 sequences detected, 55% to 75% appear once; the ten largest clones hold about 8%. Investigators took RNA and DNA out together from approximately 22-30 mg of unsorted bulk tissue. Sequencing used liver tumor tissue from sampling region 3. The subset: tumor region T3, left-lateral pole. These receptors originate from a woman aged 60-75 years with primary liver carcinoma and hepatitis B virus infection.

With regard to this clonotype: A much larger clone differs from this one at a single base, so this may be a read error. The chain employs TRBV28 and TRBJ2-5; D could derive from TRBD1 or TRBD2 (6 bases each). There are 16 residues in the CDR3. From germline, CDR1 is MDHEN and CDR2 SYDVKM. The CDR3 is CASTSPGAGAGLTLYF. The CDR3, as DNA: TGTGCCAGCACCTCCCCGGGGGCGGGTGCAGGTCTGACCCTGTACTTC.

For this clonotype: At one end the junction does not follow the germline gene, possibly because of a read error. The V gene is TRBV18, the J gene TRBJ2-1; a possible D gene is TRBD2 (6 bases). Germline lookup yields CDR1 KGHSH and CDR2 LQKENI. The CDR3 is 13 amino acids. CDR3 sequence reads: CASGRTALPEQLF. CDR3 coding DNA: TGTGCCAGCGGGAGGACGGCTCTACCTGAGCAGCTCTTC.

This sequence joins TRBV5-1 and TRBJ2-3; 8 positions agree with TRBD2. CDR1 SGHRS and CDR2 YFSETQ come from the germline V gene. The CDR3 sequence is 17 residues long. J gave up 4 bases and V 2 bases, and 12 bases lay outside the gene matches. The CDR3 loop is CASSFIAGRAMSDTQYF. The CDR3 DNA sequence: TGCGCCAGCAGCTTTATAGCGGGAAGGGCTATGTCAGATACGCAGTATTTT.

The chain is built from TRBV7-9 and TRBJ1-2; TRBD1 is a possible D gene (6 bases). This CDR3 has 16 residues. CDR1 is SEHNR and CDR2 is FQNEAQ in the germline V gene (reference sequence). V lost 5 bases, J lost 0 bases, and 16 bases lay in between. The CDR3 DNA reads TGTGCCAGCAGCCCCTACAGGGCAGTAGCTAACTATGGCTACACCTTC. Amino acid sequence: CASSPYRAVANYGYTF.